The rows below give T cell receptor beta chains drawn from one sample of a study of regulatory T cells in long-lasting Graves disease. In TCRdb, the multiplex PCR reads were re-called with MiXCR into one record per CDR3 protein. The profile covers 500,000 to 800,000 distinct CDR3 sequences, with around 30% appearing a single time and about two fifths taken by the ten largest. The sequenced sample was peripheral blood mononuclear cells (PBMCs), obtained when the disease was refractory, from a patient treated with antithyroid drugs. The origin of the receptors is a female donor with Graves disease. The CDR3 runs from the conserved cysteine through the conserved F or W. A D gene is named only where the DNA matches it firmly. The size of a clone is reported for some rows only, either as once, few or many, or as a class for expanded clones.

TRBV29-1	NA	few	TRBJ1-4	TGCAGCGTTGACGTGGGGCTAAATGAAAAACTGTTTTTT	CSVDVGLNEKLFF
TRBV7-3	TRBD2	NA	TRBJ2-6	TGTGCCAGCAGCTTAAACACGGGAGGGCTTGGGGCCAACGTCCTGACTTTC	CASSLNTGGLGANVLTF
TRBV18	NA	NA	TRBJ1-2	TGTGCCAGCTCACCCCCCGGGCAGACCTATGGCTACACCTTC	CASSPPGQTYGYTF
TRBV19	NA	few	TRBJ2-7	TGTGCCAGTAGTACGGTTGTTGGGGGATGGTACGAGCAGTACTTC	CASSTVVGGWYEQYF
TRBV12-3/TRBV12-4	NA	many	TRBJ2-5	TGTGCCAGCAGTTTTGGGCTGGGGGAGACCCAGTACTTC	CASSFGLGETQYF
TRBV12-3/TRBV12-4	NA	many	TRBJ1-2	TGTGCCAGCGCAAACCCGACGGTTTATGGCTACACCTTC	CASANPTVYGYTF
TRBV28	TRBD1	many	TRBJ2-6	TGTGCCAGCAGTTTTCCCGGACCGGGACAGGAGCGCTCTGGGGCCAACGTCCTGACTTTC	CASSFPGPGQERSGANVLTF
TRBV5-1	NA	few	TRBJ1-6	TGCGCCAGCAGCCTGGGGGACACGGGAAATTCACCCCTCCACTTT	CASSLGDTGNSPLHF
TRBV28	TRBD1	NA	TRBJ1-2	TGTGCCAGCACCTCTCGACAGGGGGCCCCGGCCGGCTACACCTTC	CASTSRQGAPAGYTF
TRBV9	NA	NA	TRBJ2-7	TGTGCCAGCAGCATGGGACAATTCCTGTACGAGCAGTACTTC	CASSMGQFLYEQYF
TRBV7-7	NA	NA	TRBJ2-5	TGTGCCAGCAGCTTAGGGACATTCCAAGGGGAGACCCAGTACTTC	CASSLGTFQGETQYF
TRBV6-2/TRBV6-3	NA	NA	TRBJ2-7	TGTGCCAGCAGTGAAACAGGGAGACCCTACGAGCAGTACTTC	CASSETGRPYEQYF
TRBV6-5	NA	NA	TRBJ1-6	TGTGCCAGCAGTTACCGAGGGAAGAGAGGTTCACCCCTCCACTTT	CASSYRGKRGSPLHF
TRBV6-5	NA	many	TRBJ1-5	TGTGCCAGCAGTTTAACCCGGGACGGTTATAGCAATCAGCCCCAGCATTTT	CASSLTRDGYSNQPQHF
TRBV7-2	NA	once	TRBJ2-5	TGTGCCAGCAGCTTAGCGAAGCGCCCGGAGACCCAGTACTTC	CASSLAKRPETQYF
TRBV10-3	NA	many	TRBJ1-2	TGTGCCATCAGGAATGACAGGAATGGGGGCTACACCTTC	CAIRNDRNGGYTF
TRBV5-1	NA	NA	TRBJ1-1	TGCGCCAGCAGCTTGGACCTGAACCCCGCCGGCACTGAAGCTTTCTTT	CASSLDLNPAGTEAFF
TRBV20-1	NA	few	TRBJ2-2	TGCAGTGCGCGCCGACCGAGCACCGGGGAGCTGTTTTTT	CSARRPSTGELFF
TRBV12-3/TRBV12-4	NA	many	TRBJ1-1	TGTGCCAGCAGTTTAAACCGGAGGGGCACTGAAGCTTTCTTT	CASSLNRRGTEAFF
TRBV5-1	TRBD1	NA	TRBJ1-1	TGCGCCAGTTTACCGGGACAGGGGAACACTGAAGCTTTCTTT	CASLPGQGNTEAFF
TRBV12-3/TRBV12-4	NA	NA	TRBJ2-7	TGTGCCAGCAGTCTAGGGATCGCAAACTACGAGCAGTACTTC	CASSLGIANYEQYF
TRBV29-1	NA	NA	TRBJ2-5	TGCAGCGTTGGGTTCCAAGAGACCCAGTACTTC	CSVGFQETQYF
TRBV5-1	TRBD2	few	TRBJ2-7	TGCGCCAGCAGCAATCTAGCGGGAGCGGACGAGCAGTACTTC	CASSNLAGADEQYF
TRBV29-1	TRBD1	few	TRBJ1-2	TGCAGCGGGAGGACAGGAGCAACTTTTGATGGCTACACCTTC	CSGRTGATFDGYTF
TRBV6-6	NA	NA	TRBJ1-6	TGTGCCAGCAGTTACTCGGGAGCAGGGAATTCACCCCTCCACTTT	CASSYSGAGNSPLHF
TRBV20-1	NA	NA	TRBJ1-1	TGCAGTGCTAGAGATCCGGAGATACCGAACACTGAAGCTTTCTTT	CSARDPEIPNTEAFF
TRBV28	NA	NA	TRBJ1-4	TGTGCCGTCACTCGGACGGGGGGCCGGGGTGAAAAACTGTTTTTT	CAVTRTGGRGEKLFF
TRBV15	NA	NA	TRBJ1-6	TGTGCCACCAGCAGAGATGAATCGACAGGAAATAATTCACCCCTCCACTTT	CATSRDESTGNNSPLHF
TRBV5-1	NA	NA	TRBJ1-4	TGCGCCAGCAGCTTGGTCCAGGGGCCGAGTAATGAAAAACTGTTTTTT	CASSLVQGPSNEKLFF
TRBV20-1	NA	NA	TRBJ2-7	TGCAGTGCTAGAGATCGGGTCGGGAGCGGACGCTACGAGCAGTACTTC	CSARDRVGSGRYEQYF